Sequencing of this T cell receptor beta chain was carried out in a study of cytomegalovirus exposure and HLA in healthy donors. Concerning this clone itself: The antigen is unknown.

CDR1 SGDLS and CDR2 YYNGEE come from the germline V gene. With V trimmed by 0 bases and J by 5 bases, 5 bases remained unmatched. The CDR3 covers 16 residues. The primer mix had 60 Vbeta and 13 Jbeta primers. Repertoires were generated with immunoSEQ multiplex PCR, while TCRdb's copy carries only in-frame clones and drops some. This repertoire shows approximately 150,000 clones, roughly 83% found once; its top ten account for 3.5%. Study findings and constraints: For cytomegalovirus status, the classifier reportedly gave diagnoses with high specificity and sensitivity. The majority of CMV-associated TCR beta chains were reported as apparently HLA-restricted in a later analysis. The authors confirmed in vitro that three CMV-associated chains were specific for CMV antigens.

Material: PBMCs. This clonotype was sampled from a human donor in good health. The chain links TRBV9 to TRBJ2-7, with 13 bases matching TRBD2. CDR3 nucleotide sequence: TGTGCCAGCAGCGTAGGGACTAGCGGGAGAGGAGACGAGCAGTACTTC. Amino acids: CASSVGTSGRGDEQYF.